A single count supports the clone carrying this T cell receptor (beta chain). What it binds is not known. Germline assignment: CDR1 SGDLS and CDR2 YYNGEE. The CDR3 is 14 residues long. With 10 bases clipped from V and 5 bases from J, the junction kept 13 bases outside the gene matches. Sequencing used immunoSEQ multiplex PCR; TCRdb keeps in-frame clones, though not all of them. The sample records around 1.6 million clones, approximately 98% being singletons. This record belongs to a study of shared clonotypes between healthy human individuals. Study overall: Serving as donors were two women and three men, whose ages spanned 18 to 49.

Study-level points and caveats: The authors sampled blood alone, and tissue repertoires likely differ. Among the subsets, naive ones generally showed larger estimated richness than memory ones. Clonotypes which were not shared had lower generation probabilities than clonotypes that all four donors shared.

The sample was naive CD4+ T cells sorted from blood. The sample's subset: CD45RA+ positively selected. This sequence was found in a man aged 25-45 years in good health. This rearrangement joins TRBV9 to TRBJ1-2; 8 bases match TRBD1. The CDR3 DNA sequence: TGTGCCTCCACCCGGGCGACAGGGGATTATGGCTACACCTTC. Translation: CASTRATGDYGYTF.